One sample yielded the 21 T cell receptor beta chains listed below, sequenced in a study of blood T cell repertoires in COVID-19. Only in-frame clones appear in the TCRdb table, and some are missing; sequencing was by immunoSEQ multiplex PCR. The data contain about 280,000 clones, about 89% of them singletons. Sample: peripheral blood. The receptors were gathered from a man in his forties with acute or convalescent COVID-19.

The chain links TRBV5-6 to TRBJ1-5; D is possibly TRBD1 (5 bases). Germline V lookup: CDR1 SGHDT, CDR2 YYEEEE. The CDR3 is 17 residues long. V was clipped by 0 bases and J by 1 base, with 14 bases between them. The CDR3 protein is CASSLAGGGSSNQPQHF. The CDR3 nucleotides read TGTGCCAGCAGCTTGGCCGGCGGGGGGTCGAGCAATCAGCCCCAGCATTTT.

This clone came up a few times. The genes are TRBV27 and TRBJ2-2, with D unresolved. The CDR3 contains 14 residues. Germline V gene lookup returns CDR1 MNHEY and CDR2 SMNVEV (reference sequence). Trimming removed 4 bases at V and 3 bases at J, with 9 bases between. The CDR3 sequence is CASSYGFDTGELFF. The CDR3 coding sequence is TGTGCCAGCAGTTACGGGTTTGACACCGGGGAGCTGTTTTTT.

CDR3 DNA: TGTGCCAGCGCCTGGGGGGGTGGCTATGGCTACACCTTC. It specifies CASAWGGGYGYTF. The chain couples TRBV6-5 to TRBJ1-2; TRBD1 might be the D (5 bases). Germline values: CDR1 MNHEY, CDR2 SVGAGI. The CDR3 totals 13 residues. The ends were cut back, 8 bases at V and 4 bases at J, with 14 bases in the middle.

This clone was seen only once. The V call is TRBV15, the J call TRBJ2-3; tentative D call: TRBD2 (6 bases). CDR1 is LNHNV, CDR2 YYDKDF, per germline (reference sequence). This CDR3 spans 17 amino acids. Trimming took off 0 bases at V and 2 bases at J, with 15 bases between the two ends. CDR3 protein: CATSRDLGGFDTDTQYF. CDR3 nucleotides: TGTGCCACCAGCAGAGATCTAGGAGGGTTTGACACAGATACGCAGTATTTT.

The V gene is TRBV12-3 or TRBV12-4, the J gene TRBJ1-1; tentative D call: TRBD1 (5 bases). This CDR3 is 13 amino acids long. Trimming took 7 bases from V and 1 from J, leaving 10 bases between them. DNA for the CDR3: TGTGCCAGCAACCCAGGGCCGAACACTGAAGCTTTCTTT. It is translated as CASNPGPNTEAFF.

V and J are TRBV11-3 and TRBJ1-1, with 12 bases that match TRBD1. Germline CDR1 and CDR2: SGHNT and YENEEA. The V and J ends lost 4 bases and 11 bases, in that order; junction bases with no gene match: 5. The CDR3 loop spans 13 amino acids. CDR3 DNA sequence: TGTGCCAGCAGCTATGGGACAGGGGGCAACGCTTTCTTT. It translates to CASSYGTGGNAFF.

The CDR3: CASGLPRTDKTEAFF. CDR3 nucleotide sequence: TGTGCTAGTGGTTTGCCCCGGACGGACAAGACCGAAGCTTTCTTT. This chain uses TRBV12-5 with TRBJ1-1; weak D call: TRBD1 (5 bases). Germline CDR1 and CDR2: LGHNT and FRNRAP. V was clipped by 2 bases and J by 8 bases, with 18 bases between them. This CDR3 contains 15 residues.

The V gene is TRBV2, the J gene TRBJ2-4, with a weak D call TRBD2 (5 bases). The V gene's germline CDR1 is SNHLY and CDR2 FYNNEI. The germline V and J ends were trimmed by 7 bases and 11 bases, with 15 bases remaining between them. CDR3 length equals 12 residues. In DNA form, the CDR3 reads TGTGCCAGCACCCTAAGGGAGACCTTTCAGTACTTC. Its protein product is CASTLRETFQYF.

This clone was observed once. The chain links TRBV3-1 (or the pseudogene TRBV3-2) to TRBJ2-3, with TRBD2 matching over 8 bases. This CDR3 is 16 amino acids long. The ends lost 4 bases at V and 1 base at J; junction bases unmatched: 7. Germline CDR1 reads LGHDT; CDR2 reads YNNKEL (reference sequence). The DNA for the CDR3 is TGTGCCAGCAGCCGCCAGACTAGCGTAGGCACAGATACGCAGTATTTT. Protein: CASSRQTSVGTDTQYF.

The genes are TRBV5-5 and TRBJ2-2, with TRBD1 as a possible D gene (6 bases). The CDR3 totals 16 residues. The V end was cut by 3 bases, the J end by 4 bases, with 16 bases between. Germline values: CDR1 SGHKS, CDR2 YYEKEE (reference sequence). This CDR3 reads CASSYPRGISTGELFF. For the CDR3, the DNA is TGTGCCAGCAGCTACCCAAGGGGGATTAGCACCGGGGAGCTGTTTTTT.

This clone has just a few counts. The rearrangement uses TRBV3-1 (or the pseudogene TRBV3-2) and TRBJ1-2; D gene ambiguous. The CDR3 contains 13 residues. V was pared by 6 bases and J by 8 bases, with 16 bases between. Germline V gene lookup returns CDR1 LGHDT and CDR2 YNNKEL (reference sequence). The DNA of the CDR3 is TGTGCCAGCAGTCGCAGTAACCAACAGGGCTACACCTTC. Amino acid sequence: CASSRSNQQGYTF.

In DNA, the CDR3 is TGTGCCAGCAGCGACGGGACAGGGAGCGACGAGCAGTACTTC. This sequence encodes CASSDGTGSDEQYF. This chain joins TRBV5-4 and TRBJ2-7; 9 bases map to TRBD1. Germline assignment: CDR1 SGHNT and CDR2 YYREEE (reference sequence). CDR3 length: 14 amino acids. V lost 4 bases and J lost 5; bases outside the gene matches: 7.

The genes are TRBV3-1 (or the pseudogene TRBV3-2) and TRBJ2-2; TRBD2 might be the D (6 bases). Trimming left V 4 bases short and J 5 bases short, with 17 bases between. Germline-derived CDR1 and CDR2 are LGHDT and YNNKEL (reference sequence). This CDR3 is 16 amino acids long. CDR3 bases: TGTGCCAGCAGCCCCTGGGGCAGGGCGGGAACCGGGGAGCTGTTTTTT. It translates to CASSPWGRAGTGELFF.

Turning to this clone: The sample holds other DNA sequences that translate to the same CDR3. The CDR3 is CASSEDSQRNQPQHF. Written as DNA, the CDR3 is TGTGCCAGCAGTGAGGACAGCCAGCGGAATCAGCCCCAGCATTTT. The rearrangement links TRBV6-1 to TRBJ1-5; tentatively, D is TRBD1 (6 bases). The CDR3 sequence is 15 residues long. The V end lost 3 bases, the J end lost 4 bases, and 13 bases lay between the germline ends. In germline, CDR1 is MNHNS, CDR2 SASEGT.

J is TRBJ2-4 and V is TRBV3-1 (or the pseudogene TRBV3-2), with D possibly TRBD1 on 5 matching bases. The CDR3 totals 14 residues. Germline V gene data show CDR1 as LGHDT and CDR2 as YNNKEL (reference sequence). V was cut by 5 bases and J by 6 bases, with 14 bases left in between. The CDR3 DNA sequence: TGTGCCAGCAGCGGAAGCGCCCAGGGAAACATTCAGTACTTC. Protein sequence: CASSGSAQGNIQYF.

This chain joins TRBV30 and TRBJ1-3, with D perhaps TRBD1 (5 bases). This CDR3 comprises 14 residues. V was shortened by 2 bases and J by 0 bases, with 8 bases between the two germline ends. Germline V gene lookup returns CDR1 GTSNPN and CDR2 SVGIG (reference sequence). CDR3 DNA sequence: TGTGCCTGGAGTCTAAGGGGCTCTGGAAACACCATATATTTT. Translating gives CAWSLRGSGNTIYF.

The chain employs TRBV5-8 and TRBJ1-5, with 8 bases aligning to TRBD1. J gave up 0 bases and V 1 base, and 0 bases lay outside the gene matches. Germline V lookup: CDR1 SGHTS, CDR2 YDEGEE. CDR3 length: 15 amino acids. This chain's CDR3 is CASSLQGASNQPQHF. The CDR3 DNA reads TGTGCCAGCAGCTTGCAGGGGGCTAGCAATCAGCCCCAGCATTTT. Supplemented by reference TRBV5-8 and TRBJ1-5, the full variable domain reads EAGVTQSPTHLIKTRGQQATLRCSPISGHTSVYWYQQALGLGLQFLLWYDEGEERNRGNFPPRFSGRQFPNYSSELNVNALELEDSALYLCASSLQGASNQPQHFGDGTRLSIL.

The chain joins TRBV9 to TRBJ1-1; 9 bases fit TRBD1. The germline V gene encodes CDR1 SGDLS and CDR2 YYNGEE. The CDR3 consists of 15 residues. After removal of 4 bases from V and 2 bases from J, the junction contained 6 bases not matched to a gene. CDR3 nucleotides: TGTGCCAGCAGCCCCAGGACAGGGGCAAACACTGAAGCTTTCTTT. Its protein product is CASSPRTGANTEAFF.

The V and J genes are TRBV5-6 and TRBJ2-3; TRBD2 agrees at 11 bases. J gave up 4 bases and V 4 bases, and 5 bases lay outside the gene matches. There are 15 residues in the CDR3. Germline loops: CDR1 SGHDT, CDR2 YYEEEE. The CDR3 loop reads CASSLTSGVSDTQYF. The CDR3, as DNA: TGTGCCAGCAGCCTGACTAGCGGGGTTTCAGATACGCAGTATTTT.

The V gene is TRBV12-5, the J gene TRBJ1-1, with a weak D call TRBD1 (5 bases). The CDR3 contains 13 residues. Trimming cost V 5 bases and J 5 bases, with 12 bases left between them. Germline lookup yields CDR1 LGHNT and CDR2 FRNRAP. For the CDR3, the DNA is TGTGCTAGTGGTATGACTTGGACAACTGAAGCTTTCTTT. Translating it yields CASGMTWTTEAFF.

The V gene is TRBV2, the J gene TRBJ2-7; TRBD1 agrees at 8 bases. Trimming cost V 5 bases and J 5 bases; bases outside gene matches: 2. Germline values: CDR1 SNHLY, CDR2 FYNNEI. The CDR3 spans 12 residues. The CDR3 reads CASSQQGDEQYF. CDR3 DNA: TGTGCCAGCAGTCAACAGGGGGACGAGCAGTACTTC.